Listed here are 20 T cell receptor beta chains from one sample, sequenced in a study of cytomegalovirus exposure and HLA in healthy donors. PCR primers comprised 60 Vbeta and 13 Jbeta primers. Only in-frame clones appear in the TCRdb table, and some are missing; sequencing was by immunoSEQ multiplex PCR. There are roughly 130,000 clones in the sample; roughly 76% occur only once, and around 2.2% lies in the top ten. The sequencing input was PBMCs. Receptors originate from a man aged 25-40 years in good health and CMV-seronegative.

Only one count was recorded for this clone. The chain uses TRBV19 and TRBJ1-1, with D perhaps TRBD1 (6 bases). V shed 5 bases and J shed 0 bases, with 10 bases lying between them. Germline CDR1 LNHDA, CDR2 SQIVND (reference sequence). This CDR3 is built from 14 residues. The CDR3 region has the DNA TGTGCCAGTAGTCCCCGGACAGTGAACACTGAAGCTTTCTTT. Residues: CASSPRTVNTEAFF. Together with reference TRBV19 and TRBJ1-1, the CDR3 gives the full variable domain: DGGITQSPKYLFRKEGQNVTLSCEQNLNHDAMYWYRQDPGQGLRLIYYSQIVNDFQKGDIAEGYSVSREKKESFPLTVTSAQKNPTAFYLCASSPRTVNTEAFFGQGTRLTVV.

The chain combines TRBV27 with TRBJ1-2, with D perhaps matching TRBD1 (5 bases). This CDR3 comprises 14 residues. Per the germline V gene, CDR1 is MNHEY and CDR2 is SMNVEV (reference sequence). With 5 bases removed from V and 6 bases from J, the gap between germline ends came to 16 bases. The CDR3 loop is CASSPAPQVNGYTF. The CDR3 DNA reads TGTGCCAGCAGTCCGGCCCCACAGGTGAATGGCTACACCTTC.

This clone turned up a few times. This sequence joins TRBV5-1 and TRBJ2-1; D unresolved. Germline CDR1 reads SGHRS; CDR2 reads YFSETQ. Trimming took off 2 bases at V and 5 bases at J, with 11 bases between the two ends. This CDR3 has 14 amino acids. CDR3 sequence: CASSLLQNHNEQFF. For the CDR3, the DNA is TGCGCCAGCAGCTTATTGCAGAACCACAATGAGCAGTTCTTC.

The V and J genes are TRBV19 and TRBJ2-1, with 7 bases that match TRBD2. The CDR3 extends over 15 amino acids. The junction had 6 bases not matched to a gene; V was cut back by 4 bases and J by 3 bases. Germline lookup yields CDR1 LNHDA and CDR2 SQIVND (reference sequence). CDR3 loop: CASSRQPSGYNEQFF. The DNA for the CDR3 is TGTGCCAGTAGTAGACAGCCTAGCGGCTACAATGAGCAGTTCTTC.

The chain is built from TRBV9 and TRBJ2-3, with a possible D match to TRBD2 (6 bases). The germline gives CDR1 SGDLS, CDR2 YYNGEE. The CDR3 contains 16 residues. V was trimmed by 4 bases and J by 0 bases, leaving 15 bases between them. Written as DNA, the CDR3 is TGTGCCAGCAGCCCCGGGGGTCATACTAGCACAGATACGCAGTATTTT. Its translation is CASSPGGHTSTDTQYF.

The V gene is TRBV2, the J gene TRBJ2-1; TRBD1 aligns across 11 bases. In germline, CDR1 is SNHLY, CDR2 FYNNEI. This CDR3 spans 14 amino acids. V was pared by 7 bases and J by 5 bases, with 4 bases of the junction left unmatched. As DNA, the CDR3 is TGTGCCAGCAAGAGGGACAGGGGGAACAATGAGCAGTTCTTC. Amino acids: CASKRDRGNNEQFF.

The chain employs TRBV4-2 and TRBJ2-7, with D perhaps matching TRBD1 (5 bases). Germline V gene sequence: CDR1 LGHNA, CDR2 YNFKEQ. Trimming took 5 bases from V and 2 from J, leaving 13 bases between them. CDR3 length equals 14 residues. The CDR3 region has the DNA TGTGCCAGCAGCTACCAGGGAAGAGCCTACGAGCAGTACTTC. Protein sequence: CASSYQGRAYEQYF.

This clone was recorded once. The genes are TRBV7-2 and TRBJ2-3; D unresolved. Germline V gene lookup returns CDR1 SGHTA and CDR2 FQGNSA. Trimming pared 5 bases from V and 3 bases from J, leaving 15 bases between. There are 15 residues in the CDR3. The DNA of the CDR3 is TGTGCCAGCAGCCTCCCCCTAACGAGTACAGATACGCAGTATTTT. Its protein is CASSLPLTSTDTQYF. The full variable domain, rest sourced from reference TRBV7-2 and TRBJ2-3, is GAGVSQSPSNKVTEKGKDVELRCDPISGHTALYWYRQSLGQGLEFLIYFQGNSAPDKSGLPSDRFSAERTGGSVSTLTIQRTQQEDSAVYLCASSLPLTSTDTQYFGPGTRLTVL.

This clone has more than one count but fewer than ten. The V call is TRBV27, the J call TRBJ1-6; D uncertain. This CDR3 is 14 amino acids long. V was trimmed by 0 bases and J by 6 bases, leaving 6 bases between them. CDR1 MNHEY and CDR2 SMNVEV come from the germline V gene (reference sequence). CDR3 nucleotide sequence: TGTGCCAGCAGTTTATCCTTCAGTAATTCACCCCTCCACTTT. It encodes CASSLSFSNSPLHF.

This chain uses TRBV27 with TRBJ2-1; 9 bases agree with TRBD1. CDR1 and CDR2 from the germline V gene are MNHEY and SMNVEV (reference sequence). Losses at the gene ends were 6 bases for V and 8 bases for J; bases not matched to a gene: 8. This CDR3 comprises 14 residues. CDR3 in amino acids: CASRPSGQGYEQFF. The CDR3 DNA reads TGTGCCAGCAGACCTTCGGGACAGGGCTATGAGCAGTTCTTC.

This clone was counted once. A junction boundary mismatches the germline segment, possibly from a read error. J is TRBJ2-1 and V is TRBV6-6; TRBD2 agrees at 10 bases. Germline values: CDR1 MNHNY, CDR2 SVGAGI (reference sequence). The CDR3 sequence is 14 residues long. The CDR3 region is CASLAGARGNQQFF. For the CDR3, the DNA is TGTGCCAGCCTAGCGGGGGCCCGAGGCAATCAGCAGTTCTTC.

V and J are TRBV5-1 and TRBJ2-1; weak D call: TRBD1 (6 bases). CDR3 length: 14 residues. Per germline, CDR1 SGHRS and CDR2 YFSETQ. Trimming removed 0 bases at V and 9 bases at J, with 13 bases between. CDR3 sequence reads: CASSLDPGAVEQFF. DNA of the CDR3: TGCGCCAGCAGCTTGGATCCAGGGGCGGTTGAGCAGTTCTTC. Combining the CDR3 with reference TRBV5-1 and TRBJ2-1 gives the whole variable domain KAGVTQTPRYLIKTRGQQVTLSCSPISGHRSVSWYQQTPGQGLQFLFEYFSETQRNKGNFPGRFSGRQFSNSRSEMNVSTLELGDSALYLCASSLDPGAVEQFFGPGTRLTVL.

V is TRBV5-1 and J is TRBJ2-4; perhaps TRBD2 as D (5 bases). The CDR3 is 18 residues long. Trimming removed 0 bases from V and 5 bases from J, with 21 bases in between. Germline V gene data show CDR1 as SGHRS and CDR2 as YFSETQ. Here the CDR3 reads CASSLVKDSEVRENIQYF. CDR3 sequence (DNA): TGCGCCAGCAGCTTGGTGAAGGACTCGGAAGTACGTGAAAACATTCAGTACTTC. Using reference TRBV5-1 and TRBJ2-4 for the parts outside the CDR3, the full variable domain is KAGVTQTPRYLIKTRGQQVTLSCSPISGHRSVSWYQQTPGQGLQFLFEYFSETQRNKGNFPGRFSGRQFSNSRSEMNVSTLELGDSALYLCASSLVKDSEVRENIQYFGAGTRLSVL.

The V gene is TRBV10-3, the J gene TRBJ2-1, with 7 nucleotides matching TRBD2. Germline V CDR1 and CDR2: ENHRY, SYGVKD. CDR3 length: 14 amino acids. V gave up 3 bases and J gave up 6 bases; unmatched junction bases: 5. CDR3 in DNA: TGTGCCATCAGTGACCGGACTAGTGGCAATGAGCAGTTCTTC. This translates into CAISDRTSGNEQFF.

The chain couples TRBV18 to TRBJ2-4, with TRBD1 matching 7 bases. The junction had 21 bases not matched to a gene; V was cut back by 4 bases and J by 3 bases. Germline V lookup: CDR1 KGHSH, CDR2 LQKENI. CDR3 length: 20 residues. CDR3 DNA sequence: TGTGCCAGCTCACTCCCCCGGAGAAGGGGGCTAGAAGGGGACAAAAACATTCAGTACTTC. It translates to CASSLPRRRGLEGDKNIQYF.

The CDR3 is CASSLVERGQETQYF. The CDR3 nucleotides are TGTGCCAGCAGCTTAGTTGAGCGGGGCCAAGAGACCCAGTACTTC. This chain links TRBV11-2 with TRBJ2-5; 7 bases are shared with TRBD2. This CDR3 is built from 15 residues. Trimming took 1 base from V and 1 from J; bases not matched to a gene: 3. Germline V lookup: CDR1 SGHAT, CDR2 FQNNGV.

The chain has TRBV27 and TRBJ1-2, with TRBD1 matching over 7 bases. Germline V gene sequence: CDR1 MNHEY, CDR2 SMNVEV (reference sequence). V trimming: 2 bases; J trimming: 5 bases; junction bases outside the gene matches: 5. The CDR3 runs to 14 residues. Here the CDR3 reads CASSLDREGYGYTF. CDR3 nucleotide sequence: TGTGCCAGCAGTTTAGACAGGGAAGGATATGGCTACACCTTC.

V and J are TRBV15 and TRBJ2-7; D possibly corresponds to TRBD1 (5 bases). The CDR3 totals 13 residues. Per the germline V gene, CDR1 is LNHNV and CDR2 is YYDKDF (reference sequence). V dropped 5 bases and J dropped 2 bases, with 10 bases sitting between them. The CDR3, as DNA: TGTGCCACCAGCCTTGACAGAACCTACGAGCAGTACTTC. The encoded protein is CATSLDRTYEQYF.

V gene TRBV6-5 combines with J gene TRBJ1-1; 8 nucleotides match TRBD1. The CDR3 loop spans 14 amino acids. Germline CDR1 and CDR2: MNHEY and SVGAGI. V lost 6 bases to trimming and J lost 1 base; unmatched junction nucleotides: 4. CDR3 region: CASRNTGGNTEAFF. For the CDR3, the DNA is TGTGCCAGCAGGAATACAGGGGGGAACACTGAAGCTTTCTTT.

The chain recombines TRBV5-4 with TRBJ2-2; D is uncertain. This CDR3 region has 14 residues. V lost 3 bases, J lost 7 bases, and 13 bases lay in between. Germline CDR1 SGHNT, CDR2 YYREEE (reference sequence). CDR3 bases: TGTGCCAGCAGCTCCGGGTGGTTCGGCGGGGAGCTGTTTTTT. It encodes CASSSGWFGGELFF. Combining the CDR3 with reference TRBV5-4 and TRBJ2-2 gives the whole variable domain ETGVTQSPTHLIKTRGQQVTLRCSSQSGHNTVSWYQQALGQGPQFIFQYYREEENGRGNFPPRFSGLQFPNYSSELNVNALELDDSALYLCASSSGWFGGELFFGEGSRLTVL.